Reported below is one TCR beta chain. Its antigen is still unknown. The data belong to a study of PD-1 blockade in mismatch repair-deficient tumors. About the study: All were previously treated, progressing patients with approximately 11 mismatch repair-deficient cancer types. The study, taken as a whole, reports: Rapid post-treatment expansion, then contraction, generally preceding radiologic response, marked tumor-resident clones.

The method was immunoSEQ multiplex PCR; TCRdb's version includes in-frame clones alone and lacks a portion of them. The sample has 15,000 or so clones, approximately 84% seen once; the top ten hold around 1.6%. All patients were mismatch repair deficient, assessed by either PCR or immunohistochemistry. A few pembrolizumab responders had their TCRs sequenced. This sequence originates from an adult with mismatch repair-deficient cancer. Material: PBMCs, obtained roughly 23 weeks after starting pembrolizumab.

This chain's CDR3 is CASSKDGQGARTGELFF. The CDR3 region has the DNA TGTGCCAGCAGCAAAGATGGTCAGGGGGCTCGGACCGGGGAGCTGTTTTTT. The V call is TRBV21-1, the J call TRBJ2-2; the listed D gene, TRBD1, was not tested against the DNA. TRBV21-1 is labeled a pseudogene. The CDR3 is made up of 17 amino acids.